The 17 T cell receptor beta chains in this list originate from one sample, sequenced in a study of blood T cell repertoires in COVID-19. The method was immunoSEQ multiplex PCR; TCRdb's version includes in-frame clones alone and lacks a portion of them. Of some 56,000 clones in the sample, roughly 90% were seen once. The sequenced sample consisted of peripheral blood. The receptor source for this set is a human donor in a cohort sampled during active COVID-19.

The rearrangement uses TRBV7-2 and TRBJ2-7; the match to TRBD1 covers 11 bases. Trimming cost V 2 bases and J 4 bases; bases outside gene matches: 10. CDR3 length: 17 residues. Germline CDR1 is SGHTA and CDR2 is FQGNSA. The CDR3 DNA reads as TGTGCCAGCAGCTTACTTGGGACAGGGGGTAGGGCTTACGAGCAGTACTTC. Its protein product is CASSLLGTGGRAYEQYF. The whole variable domain, filled in from reference TRBV7-2 and TRBJ2-7, reads GAGVSQSPSNKVTEKGKDVELRCDPISGHTALYWYRQSLGQGLEFLIYFQGNSAPDKSGLPSDRFSAERTGGSVSTLTIQRTQQEDSAVYLCASSLLGTGGRAYEQYFGPGTRLTVT.

The chain carries TRBV6-4 and TRBJ2-7; TRBD2 agrees at 12 bases. The CDR3 totals 15 residues. From germline, CDR1 is MRHNA and CDR2 SNTAGT. V shed 5 bases and J 1 base; nucleotides not matched to a gene: 3. The CDR3 sequence is CASSLTSGSSYEQYF. The CDR3 nucleotides read TGTGCCAGCAGTTTGACTAGCGGGAGTTCCTACGAGCAGTACTTC.

In DNA form, the CDR3 reads TGTGCCAGCAGCCATGGGACTAGCGGGGGGCATCGGGAGCAGTACTTC. This sequence encodes CASSHGTSGGHREQYF. The gene calls are TRBV5-4 and TRBJ2-7; 15 bases match TRBD2. The V gene's germline CDR1 is SGHNT and CDR2 YYREEE (reference sequence). V shed 4 bases and J 7 bases; nucleotides not matched to a gene: 9. The CDR3 has 16 residues.

CDR3 DNA: TGTGCCAGCAGCTTAGCCCTTCCGACTAGCGGGGCTTACGAGCAGTACTTC. This codes for CASSLALPTSGAYEQYF. The V call is TRBV7-8, the J call TRBJ2-7, with 11 bases identical to TRBD2. The CDR3 contains 17 residues. J gave up 4 bases and V 0 bases, and 8 bases lay outside the gene matches. The germline gives CDR1 SGHVS, CDR2 FQNEAQ.

V usage is TRBV5-8 and J usage is TRBJ2-5; possibly TRBD2 for D (6 bases). The germline V gene has CDR1 SGHTS and CDR2 YDEGEE. V was trimmed by 2 bases and J by 5 bases, leaving 10 bases between them. CDR3 length: 13 amino acids. The CDR3 loop is CASSFLAGETQYF. The CDR3 DNA reads TGTGCCAGCAGCTTTCTTGCGGGGGAGACCCAGTACTTC.

The chain joins TRBV3-1 (or the pseudogene TRBV3-2) to TRBJ1-4; no clear D. CDR1 is LGHDT, CDR2 YNNKEL, per germline (reference sequence). V was clipped by 1 base and J by 3 bases, with 15 bases between them. The CDR3 consists of 17 residues. For the CDR3, the DNA is TGTGCCAGCAGCCAAGGGCCGCGGTCCCTATCTAATGAAAAACTGTTTTTT. Translating gives CASSQGPRSLSNEKLFF.

A single count supports this clone. The chain employs TRBV7-9 and TRBJ2-1; D possibly corresponds to TRBD2 (5 bases). Trimming shortened V by 1 base and J by 5 bases, and 15 bases separated the two germline ends. Germline V gene data show CDR1 as SEHNR and CDR2 as FQNEAQ (reference sequence). This CDR3 contains 16 residues. CDR3 sequence: CASSLEWTRPNNEQFF. CDR3 DNA: TGTGCCAGCAGCTTAGAGTGGACTCGCCCTAACAATGAGCAGTTCTTC.

Written as DNA, the CDR3 is TGTGCCAGCAGCCCGCCCGGGACTAGCGGGGGGGGAAATGGGAATGAGCAGTTCTTC. Residues: CASSPPGTSGGGNGNEQFF. The rearrangement links TRBV7-2 to TRBJ2-1; 16 nucleotides agree with TRBD2. Germline CDR1 is SGHTA and CDR2 is FQGNSA. The CDR3 has 19 residues. With V trimmed by 5 bases and J by 7 bases, 14 bases remained unmatched.

The chain combines TRBV5-6 with TRBJ1-1; tentative D call: TRBD1 (6 bases). This CDR3 has 19 residues. Trimming cost V 4 bases and J 9 bases, with 34 bases left between them. In germline, CDR1 is SGHDT, CDR2 YYEEEE. CDR3 residues: CASSGSDAMTGGALVKAFF. CDR3 in DNA: TGTGCCAGCAGCGGTTCCGACGCGATGACGGGGGGCGCTTTGGTGAAAGCTTTCTTT.

J is TRBJ2-1 and V is TRBV19; 8 bases match TRBD1. There are 12 residues in the CDR3. CDR1 LNHDA and CDR2 SQIVND come from the germline V gene (reference sequence). J was trimmed by 9 bases and V by 4 bases; bases with no gene match: 2. The CDR3 DNA is TGTGCCAGTAGTAAACAGGGGGGTGAGCAGTTCTTC. Translating gives CASSKQGGEQFF.

This chain connects TRBV27 to TRBJ1-2, with TRBD1 as a possible D gene (6 bases). This CDR3 contains 15 residues. V gave up 3 bases and J gave up 2 bases, with 13 bases separating them. Germline CDR1 reads MNHEY; CDR2 reads SMNVEV (reference sequence). Here the CDR3 DNA reads TGTGCCAGCAGTTTGTACAGGGACCTGAACTATGGCTACACCTTC. Translated: CASSLYRDLNYGYTF.

The V and J genes are TRBV3-1 (or the pseudogene TRBV3-2) and TRBJ1-2; 9 bases line up with TRBD1. This CDR3 spans 16 amino acids. The germline V gene has CDR1 LGHDT and CDR2 YNNKEL (reference sequence). J lost 8 bases, V lost 6 bases, and 16 bases had no gene match. The CDR3, as DNA: TGTGCCAGCAGTCAGTCGGGACAGGGCCCTACCGGGGGCTACACCTTC. Translation gives CASSQSGQGPTGGYTF.

The rearrangement links TRBV13 to TRBJ2-3, with TRBD2 identical over 10 bases. There are 20 residues in the CDR3. With 5 bases clipped from V and 0 bases from J, the junction kept 17 bases outside the gene matches. Looked up from germline, CDR1 is PRHDT and CDR2 is FYEKMQ (reference sequence). The CDR3 sequence is CASSPRGASGGILSTDTQYF. The CDR3 nucleotides read TGTGCCAGCAGCCCCCGAGGGGCTAGCGGGGGCATCCTTAGCACAGATACGCAGTATTTT.

The chain is built from TRBV5-1 and TRBJ1-1; 7 bases align to TRBD1. The CDR3 loop spans 15 amino acids. V dropped 4 bases and J dropped 0; count of bases not matched to a gene: 6. CDR1 is SGHRS, CDR2 YFSETQ, per germline. The DNA for the CDR3 is TGCGCCAGCAGCACAAGGACAGGCTTGAACACTGAAGCTTTCTTT. Translated, it gives CASSTRTGLNTEAFF. Together with reference TRBV5-1 and TRBJ1-1, the CDR3 gives the full variable domain: KAGVTQTPRYLIKTRGQQVTLSCSPISGHRSVSWYQQTPGQGLQFLFEYFSETQRNKGNFPGRFSGRQFSNSRSEMNVSTLELGDSALYLCASSTRTGLNTEAFFGQGTRLTVV.

J is TRBJ1-3 and V is TRBV18; TRBD1 matches 10 bases. J gave up 6 bases and V 3 bases, and 2 bases lay outside the gene matches. Germline V CDR1 and CDR2: KGHSH, LQKENI. CDR3 size: 14 residues. The CDR3 is CASSPTGGENTIYF. CDR3 nucleotide sequence: TGTGCCAGCTCACCGACAGGGGGCGAAAACACCATATATTTT.

The chain links TRBV25-1 to TRBJ1-6, with D hard to call. CDR1 is MGHDK, CDR2 SYGVNS, per germline. The V end lost 2 bases, the J end lost 6 bases, and 14 bases lay between the germline ends. The length of the CDR3 is 16 residues. The CDR3 region is CASSEGRIRSNSPLHF. Here the CDR3 DNA reads TGTGCCAGCAGTGAAGGCAGGATCAGGTCTAATTCACCCCTCCACTTT.

The chain uses TRBV7-2 and TRBJ1-2; 7 bases fit TRBD1. The V segment lost 6 bases and the J segment 5 bases; nucleotides outside the gene matches: 6. This CDR3 region has 13 residues. The V gene's germline CDR1 is SGHTA and CDR2 FQGNSA. CDR3 amino acids: CASRAGQIYGYTF. CDR3 nucleotides: TGTGCCAGCAGGGCGGGACAGATATATGGCTACACCTTC. Full variable domain (outside the CDR3, taken from reference TRBV7-2 and TRBJ1-2): GAGVSQSPSNKVTEKGKDVELRCDPISGHTALYWYRQSLGQGLEFLIYFQGNSAPDKSGLPSDRFSAERTGGSVSTLTIQRTQQEDSAVYLCASRAGQIYGYTFGSGTRLTVV.